Listed below are T cell receptor beta chains from one sample, sequenced in a study of blood T cell repertoires in COVID-19. Sequenced by immunoSEQ multiplex PCR; TCRdb stores in-frame clones only, minus some. The sample has approximately 82,000 clones; around four fifths are singletons. What was sequenced was peripheral blood. The receptors stem from a woman aged 70-85 years with active or convalescent COVID-19. Both conserved end residues are part of each CDR3. Fields, in order: clone size, D gene, V gene, J gene, CDR3 protein, CDR3 DNA. The D gene is left open where the match is weak. Size values are once, few and many counts, or a class for expanded clones, and some rows have none.

>NA|NA|TRBV5-1|TRBJ2-1
CASSSPTGNEQFF
TGCGCCAGCAGCTCGCCGACAGGCAATGAGCAGTTCTTC
>NA|TRBD1|TRBV15|TRBJ1-1
CATSRSRDGTGGGRNTEAFF
TGTGCCACCAGCAGATCTAGGGATGGGACAGGGGGTGGTCGGAACACTGAAGCTTTCTTT
>NA|TRBD1|TRBV5-4|TRBJ1-1
CASSPGTGRDTEAFF
TGTGCCAGCAGCCCCGGGACAGGGAGAGACACTGAAGCTTTCTTT
>NA|TRBD2|TRBV9|TRBJ2-3
CASSVGLAESTDTQYF
TGTGCCAGCAGCGTGGGACTAGCGGAGAGCACAGATACGCAGTATTTT
>NA|TRBD1|TRBV28|TRBJ1-2
CASSETGARDYGYTF
TGTGCCAGCAGTGAAACAGGGGCGAGGGACTATGGCTACACCTTC
>NA|TRBD1|TRBV10-2|TRBJ1-2
CASSKTGVNGYTF
TGCGCCAGCAGTAAGACAGGGGTTAATGGCTACACCTTC
>NA|NA|TRBV11-2|TRBJ1-2
CASSTPGQGVGYTF
TGTGCCAGCAGCACCCCCGGGCAGGGTGTCGGCTACACCTTC
>few|TRBD1|TRBV7-6|TRBJ1-2
CASRPQGAVGYTF
TGTGCCAGCAGGCCGCAGGGGGCGGTTGGCTACACCTTC
>NA|NA|TRBV6-1|TRBJ1-6
CASSVKELVSNSPLHF
TGTGCCAGCAGTGTCAAGGAGCTAGTCAGTAATTCACCCCTCCACTTT
>NA|NA|TRBV6-2/TRBV6-3|TRBJ1-5
CASSAPYRVPNQPQHF
TGTGCCAGCAGTGCGCCTTACAGGGTTCCCAATCAGCCCCAGCATTTT
>once|NA|TRBV28|TRBJ1-4
CASSLIALSTNEKLFF
TGTGCCAGCAGTTTGATTGCCCTATCCACTAATGAAAAACTGTTTTTT
>NA|TRBD2|TRBV7-9|TRBJ2-3
CASSFTTAGPMETQYF
TGTGCCAGCAGCTTCACAACAGCGGGGCCTATGGAGACGCAGTATTTT
>NA|TRBD2|TRBV11-2|TRBJ2-5
CASRNRGGGQETQYF
TGTGCCAGCAGAAATCGCGGGGGGGGGCAGGAGACCCAGTACTTC
>NA|NA|TRBV7-9|TRBJ1-1
CASKKARGVNTEAFF
TGTGCCAGCAAAAAGGCCCGGGGGGTAAACACTGAAGCTTTCTTT
>NA|NA|TRBV3-1/TRBV3-2|TRBJ2-5
CASSFNPRGAQETQYF
TGTGCCAGCAGCTTCAACCCCCGGGGGGCCCAAGAGACCCAGTACTTC
>NA|NA|TRBV15|TRBJ2-7
CATSRDRQGGGEQYF
TGTGCCACCAGCAGAGATCGACAGGGAGGCGGCGAGCAGTACTTC
>NA|NA|TRBV10-1|TRBJ1-5
CASSHWTGNQPQHF
TGCGCCAGCAGTCATTGGACAGGCAATCAGCCCCAGCATTTT
>NA|TRBD1|TRBV5-4|TRBJ2-7
CASSKPGQGNEQYF
TGTGCCAGCAGCAAACCGGGACAGGGGAACGAGCAGTACTTC
>NA|TRBD2|TRBV28|TRBJ2-5
CASSPGGAVETQYF
TGTGCCAGCAGCCCGGGGGGGGCGGTGGAGACCCAGTACTTC
>NA|TRBD1|TRBV7-9|TRBJ1-1
CASQAFRDRNTEAFF
TGTGCCAGCCAAGCTTTTCGGGACAGGAACACTGAAGCTTTCTTT
>NA|NA|TRBV6-5|TRBJ1-1
CASDRLMNTEAFF
TGTGCCAGCGACAGGTTGATGAACACTGAAGCTTTCTTT
>NA|TRBD2|TRBV5-1|TRBJ2-5
CASSLTGGGATETQYF
TGCGCCAGCAGCTTGACTGGCGGGGGTGCGACGGAGACCCAGTACTTC
>NA|NA|TRBV5-5|TRBJ1-6
CASSLDRGSSYNSPLHF
TGTGCCAGCAGCTTGGATAGGGGAAGCTCCTATAATTCACCCCTCCACTTT
>NA|NA|TRBV21-1|TRBJ2-1
CASSGTSGGAGEQFF
TGTGCCAGCTCCGGGACTAGCGGGGGGGCGGGTGAGCAGTTCTTC
>NA|NA|TRBV6-6|TRBJ1-3
CASSPPNSGNTIYF
TGTGCCAGCAGCCCCCCCAACTCTGGAAACACCATATATTTT
>few|NA|TRBV9|TRBJ2-1
CASSVAGQSSYNEQFF
TGTGCCAGCAGCGTAGCTGGGCAGAGCTCCTACAATGAGCAGTTCTTC
>once|NA|TRBV5-4|TRBJ2-7
CASSPGEDYEQYF
TGTGCCAGCAGCCCGGGGGAGGACTACGAGCAGTACTTC
>NA|TRBD1|TRBV11-2|TRBJ1-1
CASSLGLRGRKHTEAFF
TGTGCCAGCAGCTTAGGACTCAGGGGGCGAAAGCACACTGAAGCTTTCTTT
>NA|NA|TRBV2|TRBJ2-2
CASSVTGNTGELFF
TGTGCCAGCAGTGTGACAGGGAACACCGGGGAGCTGTTTTTT
>NA|NA|TRBV6-5|TRBJ1-1
CATSGYVDTEAFF
TGTGCCACCTCAGGCTACGTGGACACTGAAGCTTTCTTT
>few|NA|TRBV24-1|TRBJ2-7
CATSDSRRGYEQYF
TGTGCCACCAGTGATTCCAGAAGGGGCTACGAGCAGTACTTC
>NA|TRBD2|TRBV5-4|TRBJ2-3
CASSLPVSGARDTQYF
TGTGCCAGCAGCTTGCCAGTGAGCGGGGCGAGGGATACGCAGTATTTT
>NA|TRBD2|TRBV7-9|TRBJ2-2
CASSSSGVGELFF
TGTGCCAGCAGTTCTAGCGGGGTTGGGGAGCTGTTTTTT
>NA|NA|TRBV5-1|TRBJ1-1
CASSPAPGRNTEAFF
TGCGCCAGCAGCCCCGCCCCGGGGAGGAACACTGAAGCTTTCTTT
>few|TRBD1|TRBV27|TRBJ1-1
CASSIHRGGLAEAFF
TGTGCCAGCAGTATCCACAGGGGGGGCTTGGCTGAAGCTTTCTTT
>NA|NA|TRBV9|TRBJ2-5
CASSVAGGSVGQETQYF
TGTGCCAGCAGCGTTGCAGGGGGGTCGGTGGGGCAAGAGACCCAGTACTTC
>NA|TRBD1|TRBV7-9|TRBJ1-2
CASSSPGQGANGYTF
TGTGCCAGCAGCTCACCGGGACAGGGGGCTAATGGCTACACCTTC
>NA|NA|TRBV15|TRBJ1-4
CATSRVLLEEKLFF
TGTGCCACCAGCAGAGTCTTGTTGGAGGAAAAACTGTTTTTT
>NA|TRBD2|TRBV28|TRBJ2-3
CASSLRALAGYKDTQYF
TGTGCCAGCAGTTTGAGGGCGCTAGCGGGGTATAAGGATACGCAGTATTTT
>few|NA|TRBV2|TRBJ1-2
CASRKIGEGVYGYTF
TGTGCCAGCAGAAAGATTGGGGAAGGGGTGTATGGCTACACCTTC